This entry is about one T cell receptor beta chain. The sample is drawn from a study of sequential checkpoint blockade in melanoma. The wider study: Arm A got nivolumab then ipilimumab; arm B the reverse, 1:1.

The CDR3 runs to 13 residues. CDR1 is SGHRS and CDR2 is YFSETQ in the germline V gene. The germline V and J ends were trimmed by 4 bases and 4 bases, with 11 bases remaining between them. The treatment: randomized to nivolumab then ipilimumab (arm A) or the reverse (arm B). Generated by immunoSEQ multiplex PCR, the TCRdb table keeps only in-frame clones and is missing some. The data hold several thousand clones, with approximately 56% observed a single time. Sample: CD8+ T cells sorted from blood (inferred from file names), taken from a patient given nivolumab and ipilimumab in sequence. The receptor was isolated from a human donor with melanoma. The gene calls are TRBV5-1 and TRBJ1-1; no firm D call. For the CDR3, the DNA is TGCGCCAGCAGCCCCACAGTTGCCACTGAAGCTTTCTTT. Its protein product is CASSPTVATEAFF.